This T cell receptor (beta chain) is from a study of cytomegalovirus exposure and HLA in healthy donors. Study results and limitations: The classifier reportedly diagnosed cytomegalovirus status with high specificity and sensitivity.

This clone was counted between two and nine times. The antigen is not known. CDR3 size: 18 residues. V was clipped by 1 base and J by 0 bases; unmatched bases: 8. Germline lookup yields CDR1 PRHDT and CDR2 FYEKMQ (reference sequence). PCR involved 60 Vbeta and 13 Jbeta primers. The data were produced by immunoSEQ multiplex PCR, yet TCRdb's version contains in-frame clones alone and is incomplete. There are approximately 160,000 clones in the sample; 75% occur only once, and over 4% lies in the top ten. The receptor was derived from a male donor in good health and CMV-seronegative. The chain employs TRBV13 and TRBJ2-7; 11 bases map to TRBD2. The specimen was PBMCs. CDR3: CASSLEEALAGVSYEQYF. CDR3 bases: TGTGCCAGCAGCTTAGAAGAGGCACTAGCGGGAGTCTCCTACGAGCAGTACTTC.